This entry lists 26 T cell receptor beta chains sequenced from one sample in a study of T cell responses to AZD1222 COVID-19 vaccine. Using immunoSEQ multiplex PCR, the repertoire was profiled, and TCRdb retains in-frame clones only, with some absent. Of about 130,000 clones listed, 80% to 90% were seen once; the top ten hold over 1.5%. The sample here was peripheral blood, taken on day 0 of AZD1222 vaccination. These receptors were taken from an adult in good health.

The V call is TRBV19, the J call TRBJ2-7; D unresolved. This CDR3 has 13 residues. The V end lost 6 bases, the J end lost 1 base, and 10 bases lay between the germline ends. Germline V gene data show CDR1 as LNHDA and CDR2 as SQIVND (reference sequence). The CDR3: CASSTTASYEQYF. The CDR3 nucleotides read TGTGCCAGTAGCACAACAGCTTCCTACGAGCAGTACTTC.

This CDR3 is CASSLVLQGANLGNTIYF. The CDR3 nucleotides read TGTGCCAGCAGTTTAGTTCTACAGGGGGCGAACCTTGGAAACACCATATATTTT. J is TRBJ1-3 and V is TRBV28, with 9 bases fitting TRBD1. V trimming: 2 bases; J trimming: 3 bases; junction bases outside the gene matches: 11. The CDR3 is 18 amino acids. CDR1 and CDR2 from the germline V gene are MDHEN and SYDVKM. Full variable domain (rest looked up from reference TRBV28 and TRBJ1-3): DVKVTQSSRYLVKRTGEKVFLECVQDMDHENMFWYRQDPGLGLRLIYFSYDVKMKEKGDIPEGYSVSREKKERFSLILESASTNQTSMYLCASSLVLQGANLGNTIYFGEGSWLTVV.

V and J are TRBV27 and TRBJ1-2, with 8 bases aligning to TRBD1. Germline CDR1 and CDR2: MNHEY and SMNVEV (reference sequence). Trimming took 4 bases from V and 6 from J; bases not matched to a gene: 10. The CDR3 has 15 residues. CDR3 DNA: TGTGCCAGCAGTTACCTGGGACAGGTCGGTCATGGCTACACCTTC. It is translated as CASSYLGQVGHGYTF.

The CDR3 DNA reads TGTGCCAGCAGTGAAGGGGGGGCCGGCGTACATTCACCCCTCCACTTT. Protein product: CASSEGGAGVHSPLHF. The chain recombines TRBV2 with TRBJ1-6; possibly TRBD1 for D (6 bases). The ends were cut back, 1 base at V and 8 bases at J, with 15 bases in the middle. Germline CDR1 SNHLY, CDR2 FYNNEI. CDR3 size: 16 residues.

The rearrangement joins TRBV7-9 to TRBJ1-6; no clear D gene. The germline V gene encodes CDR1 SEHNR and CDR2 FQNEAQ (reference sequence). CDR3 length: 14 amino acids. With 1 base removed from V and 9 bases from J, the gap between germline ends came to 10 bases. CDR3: CASSLVVQSSPLHF. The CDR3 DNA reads TGTGCCAGCAGCTTAGTCGTGCAGTCTTCACCCCTCCACTTT.

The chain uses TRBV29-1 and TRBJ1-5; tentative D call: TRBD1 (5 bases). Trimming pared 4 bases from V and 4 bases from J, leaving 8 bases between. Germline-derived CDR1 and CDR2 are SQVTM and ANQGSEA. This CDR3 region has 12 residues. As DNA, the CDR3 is TGCAGCGTTGGAGGGGCGAATCAGCCCCAGCATTTT. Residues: CSVGGANQPQHF.

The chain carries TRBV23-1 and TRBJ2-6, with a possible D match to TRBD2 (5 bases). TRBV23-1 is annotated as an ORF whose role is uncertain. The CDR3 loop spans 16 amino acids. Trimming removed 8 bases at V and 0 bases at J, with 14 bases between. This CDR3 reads CASWGRRHSGANVLTF. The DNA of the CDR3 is TGCGCCAGCTGGGGAAGGAGGCACTCTGGGGCCAACGTCCTGACTTTC.

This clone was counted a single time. CDR3 loop: CASRPLVQGNTEAFF. Written as DNA, the CDR3 is TGTGCCAGCAGGCCGTTAGTACAGGGAAACACTGAAGCTTTCTTT. This rearrangement joins TRBV2 to TRBJ1-1, with D possibly being TRBD1 (6 bases). The CDR3 contains 15 residues. Trimming took off 6 bases at V and 2 bases at J, with 16 bases between the two ends. Germline V lookup: CDR1 SNHLY, CDR2 FYNNEI.

The CDR3 sequence: CASSPRTSKYEQYF. In nucleotides, the CDR3 is TGTGCCAGCAGCCCTCGGACCTCGAAGTACGAGCAGTACTTC. V usage is TRBV3-1 (or the pseudogene TRBV3-2) and J usage is TRBJ2-7; D unclear. CDR3 size: 14 residues. Germline lookup yields CDR1 LGHDT and CDR2 YNNKEL (reference sequence). V shed 4 bases and J shed 4 bases, with 14 bases lying between them.

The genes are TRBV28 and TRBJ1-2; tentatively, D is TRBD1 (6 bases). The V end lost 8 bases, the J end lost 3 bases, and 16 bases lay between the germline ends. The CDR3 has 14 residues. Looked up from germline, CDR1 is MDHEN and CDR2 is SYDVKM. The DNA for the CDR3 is TGTGCCAGCGGGGCAGGGGCGTTTTACTATGGCTACACCTTC. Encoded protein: CASGAGAFYYGYTF.

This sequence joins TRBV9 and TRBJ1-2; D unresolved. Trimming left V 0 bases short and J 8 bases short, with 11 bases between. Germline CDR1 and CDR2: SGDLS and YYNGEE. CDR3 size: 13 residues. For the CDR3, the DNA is TGTGCCAGCAGCGTAGCTACTATTGGAGGCTACACCTTC. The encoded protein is CASSVATIGGYTF.

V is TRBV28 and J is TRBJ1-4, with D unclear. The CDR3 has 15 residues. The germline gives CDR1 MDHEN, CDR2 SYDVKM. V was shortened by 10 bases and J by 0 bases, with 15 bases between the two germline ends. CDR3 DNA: TGTGCCATCACGTCAAGGGTTGCAACTAATGAAAAACTGTTTTTT. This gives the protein CAITSRVATNEKLFF.

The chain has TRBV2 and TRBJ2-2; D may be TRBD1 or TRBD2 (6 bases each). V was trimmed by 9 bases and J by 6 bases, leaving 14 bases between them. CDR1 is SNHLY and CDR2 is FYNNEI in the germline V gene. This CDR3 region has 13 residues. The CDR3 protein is CASRVGGSGELFF. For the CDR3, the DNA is TGTGCCAGTAGAGTGGGGGGCTCCGGGGAGCTGTTTTTT.

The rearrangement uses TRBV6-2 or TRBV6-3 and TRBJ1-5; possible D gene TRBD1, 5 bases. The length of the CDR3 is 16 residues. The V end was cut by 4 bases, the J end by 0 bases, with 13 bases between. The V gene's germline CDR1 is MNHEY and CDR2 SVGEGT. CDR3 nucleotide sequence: TGTGCCAGCAGTTTGAGGGCAGGGAATAGCAATCAGCCCCAGCATTTT. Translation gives CASSLRAGNSNQPQHF.

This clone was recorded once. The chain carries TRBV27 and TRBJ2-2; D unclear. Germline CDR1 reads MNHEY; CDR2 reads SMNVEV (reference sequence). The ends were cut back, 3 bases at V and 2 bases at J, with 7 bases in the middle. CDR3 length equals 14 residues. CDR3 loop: CASSLARNTGELFF. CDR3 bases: TGTGCCAGCAGTTTGGCCCGTAACACCGGGGAGCTGTTTTTT.

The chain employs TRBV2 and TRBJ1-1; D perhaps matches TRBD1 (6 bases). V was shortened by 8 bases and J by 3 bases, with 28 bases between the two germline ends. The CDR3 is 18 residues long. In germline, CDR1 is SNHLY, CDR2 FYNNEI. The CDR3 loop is CASRLIQGSLSWDTEAFF. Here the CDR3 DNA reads TGTGCCAGCCGGTTGATACAGGGTAGTTTATCGTGGGACACTGAAGCTTTCTTT.

The chain's CDR3 is CATSASDYEQYF. In DNA, the CDR3 is TGTGCCACCAGTGCATCGGACTACGAGCAGTACTTC. This chain links TRBV24-1 with TRBJ2-7; D gene ambiguous. CDR1 is KGHDR, CDR2 SFDVKD, per germline. Trimming took 5 bases from V and 3 from J, leaving 7 bases between them. The length of the CDR3 is 12 residues.

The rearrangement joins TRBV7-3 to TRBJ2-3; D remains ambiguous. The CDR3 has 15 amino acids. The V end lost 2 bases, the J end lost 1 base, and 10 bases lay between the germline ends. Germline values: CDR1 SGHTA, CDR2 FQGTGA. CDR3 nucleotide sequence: TGTGCCAGCAGCTTATCTGACCGCCGCACAGATACGCAGTATTTT. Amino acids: CASSLSDRRTDTQYF.

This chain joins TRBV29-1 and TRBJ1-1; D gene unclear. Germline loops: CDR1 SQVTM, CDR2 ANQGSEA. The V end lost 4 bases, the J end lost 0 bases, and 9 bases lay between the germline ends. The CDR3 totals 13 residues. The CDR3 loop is CSVGTVLNTEAFF. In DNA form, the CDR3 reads TGCAGCGTTGGGACGGTCCTGAACACTGAAGCTTTCTTT.

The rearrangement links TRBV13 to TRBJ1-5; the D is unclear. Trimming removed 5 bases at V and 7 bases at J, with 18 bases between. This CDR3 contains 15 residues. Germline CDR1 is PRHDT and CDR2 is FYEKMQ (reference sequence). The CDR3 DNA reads TGTGCCAGCAGCACCGGACGGGGAAGAGGCCAGCCCCAGCATTTT. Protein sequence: CASSTGRGRGQPQHF.

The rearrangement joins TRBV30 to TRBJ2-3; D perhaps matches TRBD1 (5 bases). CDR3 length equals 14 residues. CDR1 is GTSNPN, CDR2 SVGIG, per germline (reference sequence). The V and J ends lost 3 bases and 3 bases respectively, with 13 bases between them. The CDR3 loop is CAWRSGKGTDTQYF. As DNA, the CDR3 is TGTGCCTGGAGGTCTGGGAAGGGGACAGATACGCAGTATTTT.

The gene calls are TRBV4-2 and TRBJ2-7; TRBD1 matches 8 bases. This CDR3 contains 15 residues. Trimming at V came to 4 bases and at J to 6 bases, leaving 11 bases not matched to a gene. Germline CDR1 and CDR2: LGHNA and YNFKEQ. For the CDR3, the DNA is TGTGCCAGCAGCCGATTAGGACAGGGAACTTTCGAGCAGTACTTC. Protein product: CASSRLGQGTFEQYF.

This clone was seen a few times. This CDR3 is CASSAWDRDSPLHF. The CDR3 nucleotides read TGTGCCAGCAGCGCCTGGGACCGTGATTCACCCCTCCACTTT. This chain links TRBV9 with TRBJ1-6; D may be TRBD1 (5 bases). V was pared by 3 bases and J by 8 bases, with 12 bases between. CDR3 length: 14 residues. Germline CDR1 is SGDLS and CDR2 is YYNGEE.

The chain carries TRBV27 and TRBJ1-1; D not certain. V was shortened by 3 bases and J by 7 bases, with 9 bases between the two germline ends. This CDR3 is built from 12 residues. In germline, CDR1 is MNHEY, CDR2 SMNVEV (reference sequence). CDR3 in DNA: TGTGCCAGCAGTTTTCTGGGCGGTGAAGCTTTCTTT. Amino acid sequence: CASSFLGGEAFF.

CDR3 sequence: CASSMGYEDGYTF. The CDR3 nucleotides read TGTGCCAGCAGCATGGGGTATGAGGATGGCTACACCTTC. The chain uses TRBV7-9 and TRBJ1-2; D remains unclear. The CDR3 covers 13 residues. Germline CDR1 is SEHNR and CDR2 is FQNEAQ (reference sequence). Between the trimmed V and J ends, which lost 5 bases and 6 bases, there was a span of 13 bases.

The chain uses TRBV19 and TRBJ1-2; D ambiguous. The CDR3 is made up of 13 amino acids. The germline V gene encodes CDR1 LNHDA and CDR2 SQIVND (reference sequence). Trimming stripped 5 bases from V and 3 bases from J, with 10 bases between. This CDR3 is CASSLRTDYGYTF. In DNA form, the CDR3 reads TGTGCCAGTAGTCTGAGGACGGACTATGGCTACACCTTC.